This TCR beta chain was recorded in a study of Ad26.COV2.S vaccination and SARS-CoV-2 variants. Treatment defined: roughly 18 received Ad26.COV2.S at low or high dose, single or two shots; about 5 received placebo; per-sample allocation not given. The study sampled participants on day 63 after the first vaccine or placebo injection. Participants' vaccine, an Ad26 vector, delivered Wuhan-strain SARS-CoV-2 spike. The protocol was immunoSEQ multiplex PCR, while the TCRdb copy is restricted to in-frame clones and leaves out a portion. Found here are 300,000 to 400,000 clones, around four fifths of them singletons; the top ten hold 2% to 2.5%. The material sequenced was peripheral blood, taken in a trial of Ad26.COV2.S vaccine versus placebo. The receptor comes from a person aged 18-60 years who received the Ad26.COV2.S COVID-19 vaccine or a placebo.

CDR3 in amino acids: CASSYSVGGVEKLFF. CDR3 DNA sequence: TGTGCCAGCAGTTACTCGGTCGGTGGAGTGGAAAAACTGTTTTTT. The chain employs TRBV6-5 and TRBJ1-4, with unresolved D. Germline V gene lookup returns CDR1 MNHEY and CDR2 SVGAGI. The V and J ends lost 0 bases and 8 bases respectively, with 13 bases between them. The CDR3 sequence is 15 residues long.